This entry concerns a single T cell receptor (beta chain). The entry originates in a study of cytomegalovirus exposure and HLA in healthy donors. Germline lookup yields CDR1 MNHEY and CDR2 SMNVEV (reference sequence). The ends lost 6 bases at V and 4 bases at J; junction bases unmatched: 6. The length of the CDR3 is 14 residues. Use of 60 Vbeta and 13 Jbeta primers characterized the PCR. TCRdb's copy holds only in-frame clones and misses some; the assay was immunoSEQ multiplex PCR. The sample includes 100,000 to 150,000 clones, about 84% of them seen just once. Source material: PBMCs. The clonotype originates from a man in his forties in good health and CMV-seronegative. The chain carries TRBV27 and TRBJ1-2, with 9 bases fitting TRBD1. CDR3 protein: CASSLGQGTYGYTF. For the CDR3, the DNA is TGTGCCAGCAGCCTGGGACAGGGTACCTATGGCTACACCTTC.